The present TCR beta chain was sequenced within a study of CXCR3-negative and CXCR3-positive naive CD8 T cells. Study details: The libraries together contributed about 135 million TRB reads, each supplying about 1.5 +/- 0.3 million.

In the case of this clonotype: Its antigen is still unknown.

Libraries were UMI-labeled 5' RACE TRB cDNA. TCRdb reanalyzed the 5' RACE reads and collapses them to one entry per CDR3 protein, without DNA. Here the sample table reports roughly 89,000 distinct CDR3 sequences. General study findings and limits: Memory cells differed in TRBV-TRBJ usage, but naive CXCR3-negative and CXCR3-positive cells had similar usage. Naive cells positive for CXCR3 carried more hydrophobic TRB CDR3s than CXCR3-negative ones. Memory CD8+ cells had much lower diversity, and both naive subsets had comparably high diversity.

The CDR3 loop spans 13 amino acids. Germline V gene sequence: CDR1 MDHEN, CDR2 SYDVKM. The sample taken for sequencing was naive CXCR3- CD8+ T cells from blood. Subset specified: CD45RO-CCR7+CD27+CD95- naive CD8+ T cells lacking CXCR3 (TNR3-). The chain joins TRBV28 to TRBJ2-2; the TCRdb D gene call, TRBD1, has no DNA to confirm it. This clonotype originated in a human donor in good health. Some clones in this sample may be carry-over from other donors' samples. The CDR3 protein is CASRGRGRGELFF.